Each of the 16 T cell receptor beta chains below was sequenced from the same sample in a study of blood T cell repertoires in COVID-19. TCRdb's table, derived via immunoSEQ multiplex PCR, lists solely in-frame clones and lacks some. The repertoire holds 110,000 or so clones, with around 83% as singletons. Material: peripheral blood. The receptor set was obtained from a woman at least 80 years old with active or convalescent COVID-19.

This CDR3 is CASSYSPNRGTNETQYF. The DNA of the CDR3 is TGTGCCAGCAGTTACTCGCCTAACAGGGGGACCAACGAGACCCAGTACTTC. The chain uses TRBV6-8 and TRBJ2-5; TRBD1 aligns across 8 bases. The CDR3 consists of 17 residues. Germline CDR1 reads MNHGY; CDR2 reads SAAAGT. V gave up 0 bases and J gave up 5 bases; unmatched junction bases: 11.

This sequence joins TRBV9 and TRBJ2-7; 9 bases map to TRBD1. The CDR3 sequence is 16 residues long. V trimming: 3 bases; J trimming: 0 bases; junction bases outside the gene matches: 7. Germline V gives CDR1 SGDLS, CDR2 YYNGEE. CDR3 DNA: TGTGCCAGCAGCGCTGGGACAGGGAGAGGCTCCTACGAGCAGTACTTC. This gives the protein CASSAGTGRGSYEQYF.

This clone appeared a single time. The chain carries TRBV2 and TRBJ2-7; 10 positions agree with TRBD1. The J segment lost 5 bases and the V segment lost 6 bases, leaving 4 bases of the junction unmatched. The CDR3 has 13 residues. Germline CDR1 SNHLY, CDR2 FYNNEI. The CDR3 DNA sequence: TGTGCCAGCAGGGGGACAGGGGACAACGAGCAGTACTTC. This translates into CASRGTGDNEQYF.

The V gene is TRBV4-1, the J gene TRBJ2-5; 12 nucleotides agree with TRBD2. This CDR3 region has 15 residues. The germline gives CDR1 MGHRA, CDR2 YSYEKL. V dropped 1 base and J dropped 5; count of bases not matched to a gene: 2. The CDR3 spells CASSQGTSGIETQYF. CDR3 sequence (DNA): TGCGCCAGCAGCCAAGGGACTAGCGGGATTGAGACCCAGTACTTC.

The chain carries TRBV6-2 or TRBV6-3 and TRBJ2-7; 9 bases agree with TRBD2. V lost 2 bases to trimming and J lost 4 bases; unmatched junction nucleotides: 12. This CDR3 comprises 17 residues. Germline CDR1 and CDR2: MNHEY and SVGEGT. This CDR3 reads CASSYTSGTSYHYEQYF. CDR3 DNA sequence: TGTGCCAGCAGTTACACATCCGGGACTAGCTACCATTACGAGCAGTACTTC.

The CDR3 spells CASSRWTGTTLPNTGELFF. The CDR3 coding sequence is TGTGCCAGCAGTCGATGGACAGGGACAACCCTCCCGAACACCGGGGAGCTGTTTTTT. The chain employs TRBV6-6 and TRBJ2-2, with TRBD1 identical over 8 bases. Germline V gene lookup returns CDR1 MNHNY and CDR2 SVGAGI (reference sequence). J lost 0 bases, V lost 5 bases, and 14 bases had no gene match. This CDR3 contains 19 residues.

The chain joins TRBV21-1 to TRBJ1-5; the DNA was not used to check the table's D call, TRBD1. TRBV21-1 is a pseudogene locus. The CDR3 covers 17 residues. DNA of the CDR3: TGTGCCAGCAGCAAAGCGGGCCCGGGACAGGTGGGGCAGCCCCAGCATTTT. Residues: CASSKAGPGQVGQPQHF.

The chain carries TRBV28 and TRBJ1-1, with D possibly being TRBD1 (5 bases). This CDR3 contains 13 residues. Germline V gene data show CDR1 as MDHEN and CDR2 as SYDVKM. V shed 3 bases and J shed 5 bases, with 10 bases lying between them. In nucleotides, the CDR3 is TGTGCCAGCAGTTTTGGCAGGGTGACTGAAGCTTTCTTT. It yields the protein CASSFGRVTEAFF.

J is TRBJ1-2 and V is TRBV6-5; TRBD1 matches 7 bases. V dropped 10 bases and J dropped 0; count of bases not matched to a gene: 5. The CDR3 is 13 residues long. CDR1 is MNHEY and CDR2 is SVGAGI in the germline V gene. The CDR3 region has the DNA TGTGCCACCCGGGGACAGTCTAACTATGGCTACACCTTC. Encoded protein: CATRGQSNYGYTF.

The J gene is TRBJ2-7, the V gene TRBV27, with 12 bases that match TRBD2. The CDR3 consists of 19 residues. CDR1 is MNHEY, CDR2 SMNVEV, per germline (reference sequence). V trimming: 0 bases; J trimming: 3 bases; junction bases outside the gene matches: 12. The CDR3 protein is CASSLSMASGRGPNYEQYF. CDR3 sequence (DNA): TGTGCCAGCAGTTTATCGATGGCTAGCGGGAGGGGGCCCAACTACGAGCAGTACTTC.

The rearrangement uses TRBV28 and TRBJ2-7; tentatively, D is TRBD1 (7 bases). V lost 4 bases to trimming and J lost 5 bases, with 15 bases between them. This CDR3 is 14 amino acids long. Per the germline V gene, CDR1 is MDHEN and CDR2 is SYDVKM. The CDR3 nucleotides are TGTGCCAGCAGTTCCGGGGGACAGTTCCACGAGCAGTACTTC. As protein: CASSSGGQFHEQYF.

The genes are TRBV6-5 and TRBJ1-2; D is unclear. Germline V lookup: CDR1 MNHEY, CDR2 SVGAGI. The CDR3 covers 15 residues. The V end was cut by 5 bases, the J end by 7 bases, with 20 bases between. Written as DNA, the CDR3 is TGTGCCAGCAGTCCCGGGTTCCTGCTGGTGGGTGGCTACACCTTC. Its protein is CASSPGFLLVGGYTF.

This rearrangement joins TRBV5-1 to TRBJ2-1, with TRBD2 matching 7 bases. Losses at the gene ends were 6 bases for V and 2 bases for J; bases not matched to a gene: 5. The CDR3 runs to 14 residues. Germline CDR1 SGHRS, CDR2 YFSETQ. CDR3 DNA: TGCGCCAGCAAGAAGCGGGACCCCTACAATGAGCAGTTCTTC. It codes for CASKKRDPYNEQFF.

This chain joins TRBV10-3 and TRBJ2-1; 11 bases agree with TRBD2. V shed 3 bases and J 7 bases; nucleotides not matched to a gene: 11. Looked up from germline, CDR1 is ENHRY and CDR2 is SYGVKD. This CDR3 contains 17 residues. The CDR3, as DNA: TGTGCCATCAGTGAATCAAGAACTAGCGGGAGAACAAATGAGCAGTTCTTC. It yields the protein CAISESRTSGRTNEQFF.

The V and J genes are TRBV4-2 and TRBJ2-7; D unclear. From germline, CDR1 is LGHNA and CDR2 YNFKEQ. Trimming took off 4 bases at V and 0 bases at J, with 16 bases between the two ends. CDR3 length: 16 amino acids. DNA of the CDR3: TGTGCCAGCAGCCTGAACTTGGCCGGAGTCTCCTACGAGCAGTACTTC. Translation gives CASSLNLAGVSYEQYF.

The chain is built from TRBV10-3 and TRBJ1-2; the match to TRBD1 covers 7 bases. V shed 6 bases, J shed 2 bases, and the junction held 0 bases outside the gene matches. Germline V gene lookup returns CDR1 ENHRY and CDR2 SYGVKD. This CDR3 has 12 amino acids. The CDR3 loop reads CAIRDRNYGYTF. DNA of the CDR3: TGTGCCATCAGGGACAGGAACTATGGCTACACCTTC.